Following are 2 T cell receptor beta chains from one sample sequenced in a study of siplizumab effects on memory and regulatory T cells. Using immunoSEQ multiplex PCR, the repertoire was profiled, and TCRdb retains in-frame clones only, with some absent. Here the sample spans about 100,000 clones, 80% to 95% being singletons. Sequencing was carried out using CD4+ T cells sorted from blood. These receptors originate from a human donor in good health.

The chain uses TRBV30 and TRBJ2-5; D unclear. Germline CDR1 is GTSNPN and CDR2 is SVGIG (reference sequence). V dropped 5 bases and J dropped 1 base, with 8 bases sitting between them. The CDR3 has 12 amino acids. CDR3: CAWSDTQETQYF. The CDR3 region has the DNA TGTGCCTGGTCCGACACCCAAGAGACCCAGTACTTC.

The V gene is TRBV7-2, the J gene TRBJ2-3, with D possibly being TRBD1 (6 bases). This CDR3 contains 16 residues. From germline, CDR1 is SGHTA and CDR2 FQGNSA. The V gene lost 7 bases and the J gene lost 3 bases, with 20 bases spanning the gap. The CDR3 reads CASILVTGLGTDTQYF. Written as DNA, the CDR3 is TGTGCCAGCATCCTGGTAACAGGGTTAGGGACAGATACGCAGTATTTT.